These 21 T cell receptor beta chains originate from one sample sequenced in a study of blood T cell repertoires in COVID-19. Measured with immunoSEQ multiplex PCR; TCRdb has only the in-frame clones, and not every one. The sample includes around 190,000 clones, 80% seen only once; the top ten take approximately 6.9%. The source material was peripheral blood. The receptors originated from a man aged 55 to 70 with acute or convalescent COVID-19.

The V call is TRBV24-1, the J call TRBJ1-4; weak D call: TRBD1 (6 bases). Deletions cut 7 bases from V and 8 bases from J, with 22 bases between. The germline CDR1 and CDR2 sequences are KGHDR and SFDVKD. The CDR3 is 16 amino acids. Here the CDR3 DNA reads TGTGCCACCAGCGAGTTGGGGGCAAAGGGTAAAGAAAAACTGTTTTTT. The encoded protein is CATSELGAKGKEKLFF.

This clone was seen only once. V gene TRBV4-1 combines with J gene TRBJ2-7; 10 positions agree with TRBD2. V trimming: 2 bases; J trimming: 2 bases; junction bases outside the gene matches: 6. CDR1 MGHRA and CDR2 YSYEKL come from the germline V gene. CDR3 length: 16 residues. CDR3 loop: CASSQIRGTSAYEQYF. The CDR3 DNA follows: TGCGCCAGCAGCCAAATAAGGGGGACTAGCGCCTACGAGCAGTACTTC.

This clone was counted ten times or more. The rearrangement joins TRBV18 to TRBJ2-3, with 10 bases aligning to TRBD1. The germline gives CDR1 KGHSH, CDR2 LQKENI. Trimming at V came to 5 bases and at J to 2 bases, leaving 4 bases not matched to a gene. This CDR3 spans 15 amino acids. The CDR3 region is CASSRDRGSTDTQYF. CDR3 DNA sequence: TGTGCCAGCTCAAGGGACAGGGGCTCCACAGATACGCAGTATTTT.

This clone was seen a handful of times. The chain is built from TRBV5-1 and TRBJ2-7, with D perhaps TRBD2 (5 bases). Trimming left V 2 bases short and J 3 bases short, with 9 bases between. In germline, CDR1 is SGHRS, CDR2 YFSETQ. The CDR3 is 13 amino acids. This CDR3 is CASSFEGVYEQYF. Written as DNA, the CDR3 is TGCGCCAGCAGCTTTGAGGGAGTCTACGAGCAGTACTTC.

This chain links TRBV9 with TRBJ2-7, with TRBD2 matching 11 bases. V lost 4 bases, J lost 2 bases, and 8 bases stayed unmatched. The germline V gene encodes CDR1 SGDLS and CDR2 YYNGEE. The CDR3 spans 16 residues. CDR3: CASSPASGRTTYEQYF. The CDR3 nucleotides are TGTGCCAGCAGCCCAGCTAGCGGGAGGACGACCTACGAGCAGTACTTC.

This clone was counted a few times. V and J are TRBV4-1 and TRBJ1-6, with TRBD1 matching 7 bases. Germline V lookup: CDR1 MGHRA, CDR2 YSYEKL. V lost 4 bases, J lost 9 bases, and 9 bases stayed unmatched. The CDR3 runs 15 residues. The CDR3 spells CASSPTGQTLSPLHF. DNA for the CDR3: TGCGCCAGCAGCCCAACGGGACAGACTCTTTCACCCCTCCACTTT.

The sample holds one count of this clone. The chain is built from TRBV11-3 and TRBJ2-2; TRBD2 is a possible D gene (5 bases). CDR1 SGHNT and CDR2 YENEEA come from the germline V gene. The V end was cut by 8 bases, the J end by 7 bases, with 8 bases between. CDR3 length equals 11 residues. The DNA for the CDR3 is TGTGCCAGCGGGGAGAACGGGGAGCTGTTTTTT. As protein: CASGENGELFF.

The chain combines TRBV2 with TRBJ1-5; 8 bases line up with TRBD1. The CDR3 length is 14 residues. The trim removed 7 bases at V and 2 bases at J, leaving 4 bases unmatched. CDR1 and CDR2 from the germline V gene are SNHLY and FYNNEI. The CDR3 reads CASTTGDGNQPQHF. CDR3 nucleotides: TGTGCCAGCACGACAGGGGATGGCAATCAGCCCCAGCATTTT.

The rearrangement joins TRBV27 to TRBJ1-3; 8 nucleotides agree with TRBD1. The CDR3 is 13 amino acids. Losses at the gene ends were 7 bases for V and 4 bases for J; bases not matched to a gene: 3. Germline V lookup: CDR1 MNHEY, CDR2 SMNVEV (reference sequence). CDR3 in DNA: TGTGCCAGCAACCAGGGGGCGGGAAACACCATATATTTT. As protein: CASNQGAGNTIYF.

The gene calls are TRBV7-3 and TRBJ2-3; D remains unclear. CDR3 length equals 15 residues. Trimming pared 5 bases from V and 3 bases from J, leaving 15 bases between. Germline CDR1 is SGHTA and CDR2 is FQGTGA. CDR3 nucleotide sequence: TGTGCCAGCAGCGCCACGGCGGTAGATACAGATACGCAGTATTTT. It specifies CASSATAVDTDTQYF.

J is TRBJ2-5 and V is TRBV7-2; TRBD2 is a possible D gene (5 bases). CDR3 size: 13 residues. Between the trimmed V and J ends, which lost 3 bases and 2 bases, there was a span of 7 bases. Germline CDR1 SGHTA, CDR2 FQGNSA. The CDR3 nucleotides read TGTGCCAGCAGCTTTACGGGGCAAGAGACCCAGTACTTC. Protein sequence: CASSFTGQETQYF.

This clone was recorded once. This chain joins TRBV6-5 and TRBJ2-1; 12 bases fit TRBD2. This CDR3 is 15 amino acids long. Looked up from germline, CDR1 is MNHEY and CDR2 is SVGAGI. V trimming: 6 bases; J trimming: 7 bases; junction bases outside the gene matches: 7. This CDR3 is CASSPTSGSWNEQFF. CDR3 bases: TGTGCCAGCAGCCCGACTAGCGGGAGTTGGAATGAGCAGTTCTTC.

The chain joins TRBV9 to TRBJ1-2; D unclear. The CDR3 length is 12 residues. CDR1 SGDLS and CDR2 YYNGEE come from the germline V gene. Between the trimmed V and J ends, which lost 4 bases and 5 bases, there was a span of 9 bases. As DNA, the CDR3 is TGTGCCAGCAGCCGAGATCGGTATGGCTACACCTTC. Amino acids: CASSRDRYGYTF.

This chain uses TRBV7-9 with TRBJ1-1; D ambiguous. The germline V gene encodes CDR1 SEHNR and CDR2 FQNEAQ (reference sequence). The CDR3 contains 15 residues. V lost 5 bases and J 2 bases, leaving 15 bases between the germline ends. CDR3 protein: CASSPRGSFNTEAFF. In nucleotides, the CDR3 is TGTGCCAGCAGCCCGCGCGGATCTTTCAACACTGAAGCTTTCTTT.

This chain links TRBV27 with TRBJ1-3; D remains ambiguous. The CDR3 spans 16 residues. The germline V gene encodes CDR1 MNHEY and CDR2 SMNVEV (reference sequence). Trimming took 5 bases from V and 1 from J, leaving 15 bases between them. The CDR3 sequence: CASSLRTPRSGNTIYF. The CDR3 nucleotides read TGTGCCAGCAGTCTCCGTACACCCAGGTCTGGAAACACCATATATTTT.

The gene calls are TRBV10-3 and TRBJ1-2; D possibly corresponds to TRBD1 (6 bases). CDR1 is ENHRY and CDR2 is SYGVKD in the germline V gene. The length of the CDR3 is 11 residues. Between the trimmed V and J ends, which lost 4 bases and 7 bases, there was a span of 7 bases. The chain's CDR3 is CAISGRGGYTF. The CDR3 DNA reads TGTGCCATCAGTGGCAGGGGTGGCTACACCTTC.

J is TRBJ1-1 and V is TRBV4-3; 8 bases are a match to TRBD1. This CDR3 spans 13 amino acids. V dropped 2 bases and J dropped 6; count of bases not matched to a gene: 2. Germline CDR1 reads LGHNA; CDR2 reads YSLEER. The CDR3 DNA reads as TGCGCCAGCAGCCAAAGGACAGGGCCTGAAGCTTTCTTT. Protein product: CASSQRTGPEAFF.

The gene calls are TRBV18 and TRBJ1-5; 7 bases line up with TRBD1. Germline CDR1 and CDR2: KGHSH and LQKENI. V was clipped by 2 bases and J by 4 bases; unmatched bases: 2. The CDR3 is made up of 14 amino acids. CDR3: CASSPGTANQPQHF. The CDR3 DNA sequence: TGTGCCAGCTCACCAGGGACAGCAAATCAGCCCCAGCATTTT.

The chain couples TRBV5-5 to TRBJ2-3, with 11 bases matching TRBD1. The CDR3 has 16 residues. Germline values: CDR1 SGHKS, CDR2 YYEKEE (reference sequence). Unmatched junction bases numbered 5, after V lost 3 bases and J lost 2 bases. The CDR3 DNA reads TGTGCCAGCAGCTACGGACAGGGGGCTTTCACAGATACGCAGTATTTT. Translation: CASSYGQGAFTDTQYF.

V and J are TRBV27 and TRBJ1-1; 8 bases map to TRBD1. This CDR3 has 15 amino acids. V trimming: 5 bases; J trimming: 1 base; junction bases outside the gene matches: 6. CDR1 and CDR2 (germline): MNHEY, SMNVEV (reference sequence). The CDR3 loop is CASSPRTGWNTEAFF. In nucleotides, the CDR3 is TGTGCCAGCAGTCCAAGGACAGGGTGGAACACTGAAGCTTTCTTT.

J is TRBJ1-3 and V is TRBV5-6, with D perhaps matching TRBD1 (6 bases). V lost 0 bases and J 6 bases, leaving 16 bases between the germline ends. The germline V gene encodes CDR1 SGHDT and CDR2 YYEEEE. CDR3 size: 16 residues. The CDR3: CASSLAGEGRTNTIYF. The CDR3, as DNA: TGTGCCAGCAGCTTGGCAGGGGAGGGAAGGACAAACACCATATATTTT.